This entry lists 20 T cell receptor beta chains sequenced from one sample in a study of shared clonotypes between healthy human individuals. Repertoires were generated with immunoSEQ multiplex PCR, while TCRdb's copy carries only in-frame clones and drops some. The table has 2 million to 2.5 million clones, over 85% seen once. Material for sequencing was naive CD4+ T cells from PBMCs. The subset denotes: CD45RA+ positively selected. These receptors originate from a man between 18 and 35 years old in good health. Some clones in this sample may be carry-over from other donors' samples.

The CDR3 nucleotides read TGTGCCAGCAGCAGTAAGACACCAACCCCCTTATACGCTGAAGCTTTCTTT. Amino acid sequence: CASSSKTPTPLYAEAFF. The chain carries TRBV21-1 and TRBJ1-1; the tabulated D call, TRBD1, remains unverified against the DNA. TRBV21-1 is noted as a pseudogene. CDR3 length equals 17 residues.

A word on this clone: The sample carries other DNA sequences with the same CDR3. V is TRBV5-1 and J is TRBJ1-4, with TRBD1 matching 8 bases. This CDR3 comprises 14 residues. J lost 0 bases, V lost 5 bases, and 0 bases had no gene match. The germline CDR1 and CDR2 sequences are SGHRS and YFSETQ. In DNA form, the CDR3 reads TGCGCCAGCAGACAGGGGGCAACTAATGAAAAACTGTTTTTT. Translated: CASRQGATNEKLFF.

A note on this clone: Other DNA sequences in the same sample also yield this CDR3. V and J are TRBV28 and TRBJ2-7, with 8 bases aligning to TRBD1. Germline CDR1 is MDHEN and CDR2 is SYDVKM. This CDR3 is 15 amino acids long. Trimming took 3 bases from V and 0 from J; bases not matched to a gene: 4. CDR3 sequence: CASSLTGTGSYEQYF. The CDR3 DNA reads as TGTGCCAGCAGTTTGACCGGGACAGGCTCCTACGAGCAGTACTTC. Using reference TRBV28 and TRBJ2-7 for the parts outside the CDR3, the full variable domain is DVKVTQSSRYLVKRTGEKVFLECVQDMDHENMFWYRQDPGLGLRLIYFSYDVKMKEKGDIPEGYSVSREKKERFSLILESASTNQTSMYLCASSLTGTGSYEQYFGPGTRLTVT.

With regard to this clone: The sample contains more than one DNA sequence encoding this CDR3. The rearrangement uses TRBV28 and TRBJ2-7; 9 positions agree with TRBD1. Germline CDR1 is MDHEN and CDR2 is SYDVKM. CDR3 length: 13 amino acids. V lost 5 bases to trimming and J lost 4 bases; unmatched junction nucleotides: 3. The chain's CDR3 is CASSRQGVYEQYF. The DNA of the CDR3 is TGTGCCAGCAGTCGACAGGGGGTATACGAGCAGTACTTC.

V and J are TRBV27 and TRBJ2-7; no reliable D call. The ends were cut back, 5 bases at V and 2 bases at J, with 16 bases in the middle. Germline CDR1 reads MNHEY; CDR2 reads SMNVEV (reference sequence). The CDR3 loop spans 15 amino acids. CDR3 DNA: TGTGCCAGCAGTCCGCTGAGTCGATTCCCCTACGAGCAGTACTTC. It is translated as CASSPLSRFPYEQYF.

The V call is TRBV6-1, the J call TRBJ1-2, with D uncertain. Looked up from germline, CDR1 is MNHNS and CDR2 is SASEGT. V lost 6 bases and J lost 2, with 16 bases in between. This CDR3 is built from 15 residues. The CDR3 spells CASRASKGDNYGYTF. CDR3 DNA sequence: TGTGCCAGCAGGGCTAGTAAGGGCGACAACTATGGCTACACCTTC.

V usage is TRBV5-1 and J usage is TRBJ2-3, with D unresolved. Per the germline V gene, CDR1 is SGHRS and CDR2 is YFSETQ. The germline V and J ends were trimmed by 0 bases and 6 bases, with 14 bases remaining between them. The CDR3 covers 15 residues. As DNA, the CDR3 is TGCGCCAGCAGCTTGGTAGGCTTGTTGGGGGATACGCAGTATTTT. Protein: CASSLVGLLGDTQYF.

V usage is TRBV27 and J usage is TRBJ2-1, with D possibly TRBD1 on 5 matching bases. The CDR3 is 17 amino acids. CDR1 is MNHEY, CDR2 SMNVEV, per germline (reference sequence). The V and J ends lost 2 bases and 0 bases respectively, with 14 bases between them. CDR3: CASSLRGRSYSYNEQFF. The CDR3 coding sequence is TGTGCCAGCAGTTTAAGGGGCCGGTCCTACTCCTACAATGAGCAGTTCTTC.

The V gene is TRBV5-5, the J gene TRBJ1-1, with D uncertain. The CDR3 sequence is 14 residues long. CDR1 and CDR2 (germline): SGHKS, YYEKEE (reference sequence). Deletions cut 3 bases from V and 1 base from J, with 10 bases between. The CDR3 here is CASSYPKKNTEAFF. The CDR3 nucleotides are TGTGCCAGCAGCTATCCCAAGAAGAACACTGAAGCTTTCTTT.

This sequence joins TRBV6-4 and TRBJ2-3; no reliable D call. Trimming pared 4 bases from V and 2 bases from J, leaving 10 bases between. Germline V gives CDR1 MRHNA, CDR2 SNTAGT. The CDR3 has 14 amino acids. Written as DNA, the CDR3 is TGTGCCAGCAGTGTTACGCTCTTCACAGATACGCAGTATTTT. This gives the protein CASSVTLFTDTQYF.

The rearrangement joins TRBV6-1 to TRBJ2-1; D not certain. V lost 6 bases and J lost 5, with 14 bases in between. Germline V lookup: CDR1 MNHNS, CDR2 SASEGT. The CDR3 loop spans 14 amino acids. The CDR3 DNA follows: TGTGCCAGCAGCCTCGACCGGGTTAACAATGAGCAGTTCTTC. Translating it yields CASSLDRVNNEQFF.

This clone was observed a single time. This chain links TRBV19 with TRBJ1-2; D ambiguous. Germline assignment: CDR1 LNHDA and CDR2 SQIVND (reference sequence). This CDR3 has 14 amino acids. Trimming removed 6 bases from V and 4 bases from J, with 15 bases in between. The CDR3 DNA reads as TGTGCCAGTAGCCCCCCCGCCTCGGTCTATGGCTACACCTTC. It specifies CASSPPASVYGYTF.

Remarks on this clone: The same CDR3 also results from other DNA sequences found in this sample. The CDR3 loop reads CASSIDRNTGELFF. The CDR3 DNA is TGTGCCAGTAGTATTGACAGAAACACCGGGGAGCTGTTTTTT. This rearrangement joins TRBV19 to TRBJ2-2; D perhaps matches TRBD1 (5 bases). V lost 3 bases, J lost 2 bases, and 7 bases lay in between. Per the germline V gene, CDR1 is LNHDA and CDR2 is SQIVND (reference sequence). There are 14 residues in the CDR3.

This rearrangement joins TRBV7-2 to TRBJ2-7; 7 positions agree with TRBD2. Unmatched junction bases numbered 11, after V lost 1 base and J lost 2 bases. Germline V gene sequence: CDR1 SGHTA, CDR2 FQGNSA. The CDR3 is 17 residues long. As DNA, the CDR3 is TGTGCCAGCAGCTTAGTTTCAACGGGGGAGGGCCCCTACGAGCAGTACTTC. Translation gives CASSLVSTGEGPYEQYF.

V and J are TRBV5-4 and TRBJ1-4; D unclear. The germline gives CDR1 SGHNT, CDR2 YYREEE (reference sequence). The CDR3 spans 16 residues. V lost 0 bases to trimming and J lost 1 base, with 10 bases between them. In DNA, the CDR3 is TGTGCCAGCAGCTTGGGGAAGGGTGGAACTAATGAAAAACTGTTTTTT. It encodes CASSLGKGGTNEKLFF.

This sequence joins TRBV7-9 and TRBJ2-3; D call uncertain. CDR1 is SEHNR, CDR2 FQNEAQ, per germline (reference sequence). V was cut by 5 bases and J by 0 bases, with 15 bases left in between. The CDR3 spans 16 residues. The CDR3, as DNA: TGTGCCAGCAGCGGTATTGAGATTACTAGCACAGATACGCAGTATTTT. This encodes CASSGIEITSTDTQYF.

The CDR3 loop is CASSVALTSGTGDTQYF. CDR3 coding DNA: TGTGCCAGCAGCGTAGCCCTGACTAGCGGAACGGGGGATACGCAGTATTTT. The chain joins TRBV9 to TRBJ2-3, with 9 positions matching TRBD2. CDR1 is SGDLS and CDR2 is YYNGEE in the germline V gene. The CDR3 runs 17 residues. Trimming cost V 0 bases and J 6 bases; bases outside gene matches: 11.

This clone was observed once. V and J are TRBV14 and TRBJ2-1; 9 bases match TRBD1. Germline V gene data show CDR1 as SGHDN and CDR2 as FVKESK. J lost 8 bases, V lost 1 base, and 3 bases had no gene match. The CDR3 extends over 14 amino acids. The CDR3 DNA reads TGTGCCAGCAGCCAAGGGGGACAGGGAGATGAGCAGTTCTTC. It codes for CASSQGGQGDEQFF.

The rearrangement uses TRBV5-4 and TRBJ1-1, with D uncertain. The germline V gene encodes CDR1 SGHNT and CDR2 YYREEE (reference sequence). Trimming cost V 3 bases and J 8 bases, with 20 bases left between them. The CDR3 has 15 residues. The CDR3 loop is CASSSTGVGRAEAFF. The CDR3 DNA follows: TGTGCCAGCAGCTCCACCGGTGTAGGCCGTGCAGAAGCTTTCTTT.

The chain carries TRBV5-1 and TRBJ2-7; D unclear. With 5 bases removed from V and 4 bases from J, the gap between germline ends came to 19 bases. Germline V gene data show CDR1 as SGHRS and CDR2 as YFSETQ. The CDR3 contains 15 residues. This chain's CDR3 is CASSSGRTFEYEQYF. The CDR3 coding sequence is TGCGCCAGCAGTTCCGGGCGGACGTTCGAGTACGAGCAGTACTTC.